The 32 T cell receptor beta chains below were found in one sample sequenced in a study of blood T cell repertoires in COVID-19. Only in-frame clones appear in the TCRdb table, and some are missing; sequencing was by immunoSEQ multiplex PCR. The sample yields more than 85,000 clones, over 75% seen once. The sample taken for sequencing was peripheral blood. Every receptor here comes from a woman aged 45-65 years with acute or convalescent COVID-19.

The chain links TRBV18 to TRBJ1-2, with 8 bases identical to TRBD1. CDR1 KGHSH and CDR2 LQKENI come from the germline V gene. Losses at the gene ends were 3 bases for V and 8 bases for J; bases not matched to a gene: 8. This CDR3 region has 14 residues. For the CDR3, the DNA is TGTGCCAGCTCACCGGCGGGACAGGCTCGGGGCTACACCTTC. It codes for CASSPAGQARGYTF.

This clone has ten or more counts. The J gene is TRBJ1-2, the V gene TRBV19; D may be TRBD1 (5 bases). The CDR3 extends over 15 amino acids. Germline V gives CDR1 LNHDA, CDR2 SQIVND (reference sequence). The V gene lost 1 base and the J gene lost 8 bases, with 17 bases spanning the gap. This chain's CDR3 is CASSIVGRETRGYTF. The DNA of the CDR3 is TGTGCCAGTAGTATAGTAGGCAGGGAAACGCGGGGCTACACCTTC.

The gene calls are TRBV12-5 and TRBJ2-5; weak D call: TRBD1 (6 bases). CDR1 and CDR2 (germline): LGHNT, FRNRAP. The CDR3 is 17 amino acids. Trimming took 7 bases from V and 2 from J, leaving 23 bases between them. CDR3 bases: TGTGCTAGTGCCCTCTCCCCATCGACAGGACTTCAAGAGACCCAGTACTTC. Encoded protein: CASALSPSTGLQETQYF.

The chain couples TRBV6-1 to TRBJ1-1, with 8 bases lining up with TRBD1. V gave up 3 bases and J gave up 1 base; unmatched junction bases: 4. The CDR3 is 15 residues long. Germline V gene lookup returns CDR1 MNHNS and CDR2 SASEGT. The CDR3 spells CASSEPGQGNTEAFF. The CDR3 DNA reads TGTGCCAGCAGTGAGCCCGGACAGGGGAACACTGAAGCTTTCTTT.

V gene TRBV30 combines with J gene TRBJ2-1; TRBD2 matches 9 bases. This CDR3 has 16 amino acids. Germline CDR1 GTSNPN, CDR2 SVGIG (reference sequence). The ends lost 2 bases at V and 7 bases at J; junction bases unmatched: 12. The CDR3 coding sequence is TGTGCCTGGAGTATAAAGCAAGCGGGGGGCCTAAATGAGCAGTTCTTC. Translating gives CAWSIKQAGGLNEQFF. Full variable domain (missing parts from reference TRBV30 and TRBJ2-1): SQTIHQWPATLVQPVGSPLSLECTVEGTSNPNLYWYRQAAGRGLQLLFYSVGIGQISSEVPQNLSASRPQDRQFILSSKKLLLSDSGFYLCAWSIKQAGGLNEQFFGPGTRLTVL.

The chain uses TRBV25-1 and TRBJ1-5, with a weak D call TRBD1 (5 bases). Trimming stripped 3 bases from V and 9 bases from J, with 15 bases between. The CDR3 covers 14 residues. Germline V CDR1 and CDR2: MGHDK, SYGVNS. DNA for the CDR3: TGTGCCAGCAGTGAGGGAGGGACTCAACGGCCCCAGCATTTT. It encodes CASSEGGTQRPQHF.

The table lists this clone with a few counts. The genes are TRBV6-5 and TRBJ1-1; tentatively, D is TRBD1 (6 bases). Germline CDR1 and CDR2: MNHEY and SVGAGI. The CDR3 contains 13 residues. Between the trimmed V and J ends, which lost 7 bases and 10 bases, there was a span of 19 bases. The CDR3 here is CASISGQKYGAFF. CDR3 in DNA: TGTGCCAGCATATCGGGACAAAAATATGGAGCTTTCTTT.

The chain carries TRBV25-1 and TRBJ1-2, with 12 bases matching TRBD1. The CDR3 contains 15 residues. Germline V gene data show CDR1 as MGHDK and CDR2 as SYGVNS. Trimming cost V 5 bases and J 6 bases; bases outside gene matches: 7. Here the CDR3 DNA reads TGTGCCAGCAGTAACAGGGACAGGGGGCTGGATGGCTACACCTTC. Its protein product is CASSNRDRGLDGYTF.

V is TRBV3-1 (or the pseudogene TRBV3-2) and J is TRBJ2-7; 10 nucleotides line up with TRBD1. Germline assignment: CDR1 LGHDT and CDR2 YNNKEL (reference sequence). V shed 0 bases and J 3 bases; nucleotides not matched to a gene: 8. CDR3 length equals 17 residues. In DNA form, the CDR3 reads TGTGCCAGCAGCCAAGAGGGAGCCGGGACAGGGGTCTACGAGCAGTACTTC. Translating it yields CASSQEGAGTGVYEQYF.

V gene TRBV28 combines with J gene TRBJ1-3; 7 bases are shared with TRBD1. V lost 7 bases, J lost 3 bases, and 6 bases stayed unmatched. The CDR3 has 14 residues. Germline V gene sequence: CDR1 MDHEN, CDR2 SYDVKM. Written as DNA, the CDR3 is TGTGCCAGCATGCTACAGGGGCTTGGAAACACCATATATTTT. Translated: CASMLQGLGNTIYF. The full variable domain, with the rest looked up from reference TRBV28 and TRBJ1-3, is DVKVTQSSRYLVKRTGEKVFLECVQDMDHENMFWYRQDPGLGLRLIYFSYDVKMKEKGDIPEGYSVSREKKERFSLILESASTNQTSMYLCASMLQGLGNTIYFGEGSWLTVV.

The CDR3 DNA reads TGTGCCTTGCGGACAGGGGTTACCTACGAGCAGTACTTC. Translating it yields CALRTGVTYEQYF. J is TRBJ2-7 and V is TRBV30; 9 bases line up with TRBD1. V trimming: 7 bases; J trimming: 2 bases; junction bases outside the gene matches: 6. CDR1 and CDR2 (germline): GTSNPN, SVGIG (reference sequence). The length of the CDR3 is 13 residues.

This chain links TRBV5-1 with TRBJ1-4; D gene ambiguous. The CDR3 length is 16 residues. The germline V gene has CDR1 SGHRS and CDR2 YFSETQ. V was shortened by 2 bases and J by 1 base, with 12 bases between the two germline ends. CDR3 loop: CASSLVGRLTNEKLFF. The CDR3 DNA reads TGCGCCAGCAGCTTAGTCGGCAGACTAACTAATGAAAAACTGTTTTTT.

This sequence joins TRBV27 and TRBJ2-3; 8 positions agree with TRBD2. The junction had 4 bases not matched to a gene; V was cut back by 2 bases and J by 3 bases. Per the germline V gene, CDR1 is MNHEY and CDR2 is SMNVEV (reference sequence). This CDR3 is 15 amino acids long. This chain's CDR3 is CASSLTGLGTDTQYF. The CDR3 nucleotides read TGTGCCAGCAGTTTAACGGGACTAGGGACAGATACGCAGTATTTT.

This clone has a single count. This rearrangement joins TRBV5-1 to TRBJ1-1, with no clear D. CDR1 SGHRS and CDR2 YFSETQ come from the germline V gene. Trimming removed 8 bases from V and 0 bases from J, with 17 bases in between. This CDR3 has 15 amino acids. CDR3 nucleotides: TGCGCCAGTAGCAGGACTCCTACTATGAACACTGAAGCTTTCTTT. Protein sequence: CASSRTPTMNTEAFF.

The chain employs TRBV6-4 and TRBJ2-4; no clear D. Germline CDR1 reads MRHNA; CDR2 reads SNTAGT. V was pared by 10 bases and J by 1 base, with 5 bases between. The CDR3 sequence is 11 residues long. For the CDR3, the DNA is TGTGCCACCGCGGCCAAAAACATTCAGTACTTC. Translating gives CATAAKNIQYF.

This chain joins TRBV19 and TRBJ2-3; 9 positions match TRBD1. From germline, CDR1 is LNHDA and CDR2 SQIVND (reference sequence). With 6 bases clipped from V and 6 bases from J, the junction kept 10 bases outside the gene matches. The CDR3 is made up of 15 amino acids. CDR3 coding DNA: TGTGCCAGTAGACAAAGGACAGGGGAGTTGGATACGCAGTATTTT. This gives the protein CASRQRTGELDTQYF.

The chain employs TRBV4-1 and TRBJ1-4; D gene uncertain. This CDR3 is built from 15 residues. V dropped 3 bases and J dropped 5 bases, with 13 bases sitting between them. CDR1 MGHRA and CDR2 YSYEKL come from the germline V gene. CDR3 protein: CASSQYQVLNEKLFF. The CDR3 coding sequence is TGCGCCAGCAGCCAGTATCAGGTATTGAATGAAAAACTGTTTTTT.

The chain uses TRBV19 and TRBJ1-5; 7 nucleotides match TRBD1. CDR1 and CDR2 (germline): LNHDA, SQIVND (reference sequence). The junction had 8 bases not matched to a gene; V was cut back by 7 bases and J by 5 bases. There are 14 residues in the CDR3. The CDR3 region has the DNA TGTGCCAGTACCCTCGGAGGGGGCGATCAGCCCCAGCATTTT. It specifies CASTLGGGDQPQHF.

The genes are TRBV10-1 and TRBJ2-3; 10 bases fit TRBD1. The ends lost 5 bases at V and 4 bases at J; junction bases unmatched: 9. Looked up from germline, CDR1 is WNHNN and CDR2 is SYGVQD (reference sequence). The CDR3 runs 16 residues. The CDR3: CASSTGTGVKSDTQYF. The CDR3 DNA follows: TGCGCCAGCAGTACAGGGACAGGGGTTAAGTCAGATACGCAGTATTTT.

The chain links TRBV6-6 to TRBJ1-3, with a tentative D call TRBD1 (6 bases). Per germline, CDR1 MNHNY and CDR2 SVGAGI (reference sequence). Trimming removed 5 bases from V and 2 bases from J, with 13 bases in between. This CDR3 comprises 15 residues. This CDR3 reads CASSPRQATGNTIYF. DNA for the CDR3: TGTGCCAGCAGTCCTCGACAGGCGACTGGAAACACCATATATTTT.

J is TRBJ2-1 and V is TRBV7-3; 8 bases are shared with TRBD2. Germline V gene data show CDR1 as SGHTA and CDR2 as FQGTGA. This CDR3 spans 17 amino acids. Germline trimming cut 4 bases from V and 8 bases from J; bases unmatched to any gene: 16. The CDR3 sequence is CASSSPGTGGPLDEQFF. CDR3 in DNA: TGTGCCAGCAGCTCCCCGGGGACGGGGGGGCCTCTCGATGAGCAGTTCTTC. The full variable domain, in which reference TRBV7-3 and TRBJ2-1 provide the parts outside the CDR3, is GAGVSQTPSNKVTEKGKYVELRCDPISGHTALYWYRQSLGQGPEFLIYFQGTGAADDSGLPNDRFFAVRPEGSVSTLKIQRTERGDSAVYLCASSSPGTGGPLDEQFFGPGTRLTVL.

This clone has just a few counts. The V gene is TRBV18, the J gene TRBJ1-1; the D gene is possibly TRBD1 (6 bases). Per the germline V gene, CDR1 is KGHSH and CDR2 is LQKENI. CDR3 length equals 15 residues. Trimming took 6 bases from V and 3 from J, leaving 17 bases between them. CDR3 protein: CASSPGTGWDTEAFF. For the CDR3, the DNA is TGTGCCAGCTCCCCCGGAACAGGGTGGGACACTGAAGCTTTCTTT.

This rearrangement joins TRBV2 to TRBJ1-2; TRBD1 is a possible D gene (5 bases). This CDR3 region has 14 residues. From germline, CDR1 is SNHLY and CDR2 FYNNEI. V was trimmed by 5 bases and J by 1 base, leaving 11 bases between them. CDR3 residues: CASSPRQNNYGYTF. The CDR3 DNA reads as TGTGCCAGCAGTCCTAGACAGAATAACTATGGCTACACCTTC.

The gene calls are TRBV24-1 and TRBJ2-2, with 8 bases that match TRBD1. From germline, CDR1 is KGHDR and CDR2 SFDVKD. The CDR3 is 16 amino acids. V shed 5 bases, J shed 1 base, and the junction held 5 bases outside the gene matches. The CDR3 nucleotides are TGTGCCACCAGTGCCACCGGGACAGGGAACACCGGGGAGCTGTTTTTT. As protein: CATSATGTGNTGELFF.

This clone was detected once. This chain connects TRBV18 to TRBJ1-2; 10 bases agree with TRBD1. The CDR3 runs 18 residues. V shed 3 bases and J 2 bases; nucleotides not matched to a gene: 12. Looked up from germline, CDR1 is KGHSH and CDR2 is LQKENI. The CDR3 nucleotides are TGTGCCAGCTCACCTCTGAGGGACAGGGGCCGAGGAAACTATGGCTACACCTTC. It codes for CASSPLRDRGRGNYGYTF.

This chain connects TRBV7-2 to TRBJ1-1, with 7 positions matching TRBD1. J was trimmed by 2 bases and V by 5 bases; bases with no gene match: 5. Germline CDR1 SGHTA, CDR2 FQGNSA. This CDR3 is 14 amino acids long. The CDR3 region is CASSRGQSNTEAFF. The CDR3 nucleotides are TGTGCCAGCAGCCGGGGACAGTCTAACACTGAAGCTTTCTTT.

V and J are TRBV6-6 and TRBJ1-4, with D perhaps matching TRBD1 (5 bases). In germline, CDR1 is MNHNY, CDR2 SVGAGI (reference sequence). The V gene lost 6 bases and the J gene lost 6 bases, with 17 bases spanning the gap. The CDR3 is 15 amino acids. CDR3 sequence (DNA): TGTGCCAGCAGGCCCGGGGGGAGAGAGGATGAAAAACTGTTTTTT. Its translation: CASRPGGREDEKLFF.

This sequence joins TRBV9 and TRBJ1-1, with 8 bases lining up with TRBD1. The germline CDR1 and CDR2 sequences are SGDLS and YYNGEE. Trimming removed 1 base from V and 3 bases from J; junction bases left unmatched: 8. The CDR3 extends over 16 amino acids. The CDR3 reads CASSVRADREDTEAFF. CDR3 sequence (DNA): TGTGCCAGCAGCGTACGGGCGGACAGGGAGGACACTGAAGCTTTCTTT.

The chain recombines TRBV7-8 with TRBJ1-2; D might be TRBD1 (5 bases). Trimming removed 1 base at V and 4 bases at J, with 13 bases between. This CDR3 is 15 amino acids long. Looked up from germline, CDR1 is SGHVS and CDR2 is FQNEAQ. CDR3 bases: TGTGCCAGCAGCTTAGGCAGCGCGGGGGGCTATGGCTACACCTTC. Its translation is CASSLGSAGGYGYTF.

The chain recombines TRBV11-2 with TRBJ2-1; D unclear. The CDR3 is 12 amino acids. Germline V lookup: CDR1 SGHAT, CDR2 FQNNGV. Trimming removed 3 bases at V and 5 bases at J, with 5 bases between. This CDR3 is CASSFPNNEQFF. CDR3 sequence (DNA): TGTGCCAGCAGCTTCCCCAACAATGAGCAGTTCTTC.

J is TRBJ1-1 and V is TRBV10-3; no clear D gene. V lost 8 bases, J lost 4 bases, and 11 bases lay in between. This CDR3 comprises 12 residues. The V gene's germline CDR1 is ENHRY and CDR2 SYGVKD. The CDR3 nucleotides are TGTGCCATCGGGCCAATGGGCACTGAAGCTTTCTTT. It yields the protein CAIGPMGTEAFF.

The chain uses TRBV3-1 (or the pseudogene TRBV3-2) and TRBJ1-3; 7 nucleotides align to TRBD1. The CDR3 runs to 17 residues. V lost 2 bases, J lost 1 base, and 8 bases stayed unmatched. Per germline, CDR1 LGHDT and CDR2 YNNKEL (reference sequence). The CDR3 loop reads CASSQNQGVISGNTIYF. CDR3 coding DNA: TGTGCCAGCAGCCAAAATCAGGGGGTGATTTCTGGAAACACCATATATTTT.